A single T cell receptor beta chain is shown here with its context. Antigen: not known. The sample is drawn from a study of shared clonotypes between healthy human individuals. Libraries were prepared by immunoSEQ multiplex PCR; TCRdb keeps only in-frame clonotypes and omits some of them. This sample has 600,000 to 750,000 clones, with about two thirds found just once. V dropped 8 bases and J dropped 5 bases, with 13 bases sitting between them. The CDR3 is 12 amino acids. Germline V lookup: CDR1 MNHEY, CDR2 SMNVEV (reference sequence). Findings and caveats of the study: Around 5% was the fraction of naive CD4 clonotypes found shared across several donors. Non-shared clonotypes had lower generation probabilities than those shared by all four donors.

The specimen was memory CD4+ T cells sorted from blood. Described subset: CD45RA-negative fraction. The chain joins TRBV27 to TRBJ2-7; D possibly corresponds to TRBD1 (6 bases). This clonotype originated in a young woman in good health. CDR3 coding DNA: TGTGCCAGCGGCAGGGGAGAGGACGAGCAGTACTTC. Its protein is CASGRGEDEQYF.